Listed below are T cell receptor beta chains from one sample, sequenced in a study of radiation and T cells in renal cell carcinoma. Measured with immunoSEQ multiplex PCR; TCRdb has only the in-frame clones, and not every one. The repertoire holds some 120,000 clones, with 70% to 90% as singletons. The specimen was blood, collected from a patient whose treatment included radiotherapy and nephrectomy. All receptors come from an older woman with renal cell carcinoma. The CDR3 runs from the conserved cysteine through the conserved F or W. Each record gives: CDR3 length, V gene, clone size, J gene, D gene, CDR3 protein, CDR3 DNA. D genes are given only for firm matches. Size is stated for part of the rows, as once, few or many counts, or as a class when the clone is expanded.

cdr3_length: 15
v_call: TRBV7-2
clone_size: NA
j_call: TRBJ1-2
d_call: NA
cdr3_aa: CASSLYLTANYGYTF
cdr3_nt: TGTGCCAGCAGCTTATATTTAACCGCCAACTATGGCTACACCTTC

cdr3_length: 18
v_call: TRBV4-1
clone_size: NA
j_call: TRBJ1-1
d_call: NA
cdr3_aa: CASSPGRGLVETGTEAFF
cdr3_nt: TGCGCCAGCAGCCCAGGCAGAGGGTTGGTGGAGACTGGGACTGAAGCTTTCTTT

cdr3_length: 15
v_call: TRBV19
clone_size: NA
j_call: TRBJ2-2
d_call: NA
cdr3_aa: CASSRQVRGTGELFF
cdr3_nt: TGTGCCAGTAGTCGACAGGTGCGGGGCACCGGGGAGCTGTTTTTT

cdr3_length: 14
v_call: TRBV18
clone_size: once
j_call: TRBJ1-2
d_call: NA
cdr3_aa: CASVRHEGDYGYTF
cdr3_nt: TGTGCCAGCGTAAGACACGAAGGGGACTATGGCTACACCTTC

cdr3_length: 16
v_call: TRBV18
clone_size: NA
j_call: TRBJ2-1
d_call: TRBD2
cdr3_aa: CASSPRTSSIYNEQFF
cdr3_nt: TGTGCCAGCTCACCCAGGACTAGTTCCATCTACAATGAGCAGTTCTTC

cdr3_length: 16
v_call: TRBV4-2
clone_size: NA
j_call: TRBJ1-1
d_call: TRBD1
cdr3_aa: CASSQVGQGGWSEAFF
cdr3_nt: TGTGCCAGCAGCCAAGTGGGACAGGGCGGTTGGTCTGAAGCTTTCTTT

cdr3_length: 13
v_call: TRBV6-6
clone_size: NA
j_call: TRBJ2-1
d_call: TRBD2
cdr3_aa: CASIAGRYNEQFF
cdr3_nt: TGTGCCAGTATAGCGGGGAGGTACAATGAGCAGTTCTTC

cdr3_length: 12
v_call: TRBV28
clone_size: once
j_call: TRBJ1-5
d_call: NA
cdr3_aa: CASSVQMTAWYF
cdr3_nt: TGTGCCAGCAGTGTCCAGATGACAGCCTGGTATTTT

cdr3_length: 13
v_call: TRBV9
clone_size: NA
j_call: TRBJ2-7
d_call: NA
cdr3_aa: CASSVDRGGEQYF
cdr3_nt: TGTGCCAGCAGCGTAGATAGGGGAGGAGAGCAGTACTTC

cdr3_length: 12
v_call: TRBV10-3
clone_size: NA
j_call: TRBJ2-7
d_call: TRBD1
cdr3_aa: CAISRDRDEQYF
cdr3_nt: TGTGCCATATCTCGGGACAGGGACGAGCAGTACTTC

cdr3_length: 16
v_call: TRBV7-2
clone_size: NA
j_call: TRBJ1-5
d_call: TRBD1
cdr3_aa: CASSFTGTGGGQPQHF
cdr3_nt: TGTGCCAGCAGCTTCACCGGGACAGGGGGCGGTCAGCCCCAGCATTTT

cdr3_length: 14
v_call: TRBV6-1
clone_size: NA
j_call: TRBJ1-2
d_call: TRBD1
cdr3_aa: CASRARQGHYGYTF
cdr3_nt: TGTGCCAGCAGGGCACGACAGGGCCACTATGGCTACACCTTC

cdr3_length: 13
v_call: TRBV2
clone_size: NA
j_call: TRBJ1-3
d_call: NA
cdr3_aa: CASSEGLGNTIYF
cdr3_nt: TGTGCCAGCAGTGAAGGATTGGGAAACACCATATATTTT

cdr3_length: 16
v_call: TRBV4-1
clone_size: NA
j_call: TRBJ2-1
d_call: NA
cdr3_aa: CASSQVTGVDYNEQFF
cdr3_nt: TGCGCCAGCAGCCAAGTCACGGGGGTCGACTACAATGAGCAGTTCTTC

cdr3_length: 14
v_call: TRBV7-9
clone_size: NA
j_call: TRBJ2-7
d_call: NA
cdr3_aa: CASSFGEGYTEQYF
cdr3_nt: TGTGCCAGCAGCTTTGGCGAGGGGTACACCGAGCAGTACTTC

cdr3_length: 15
v_call: TRBV19
clone_size: few
j_call: TRBJ1-5
d_call: NA
cdr3_aa: CASSIVAGENQPQHF
cdr3_nt: TGTGCCAGTAGTATAGTGGCAGGGGAGAATCAGCCCCAGCATTTT

cdr3_length: 16
v_call: TRBV19
clone_size: NA
j_call: TRBJ2-2
d_call: NA
cdr3_aa: CASSSLPGMGTGELFF
cdr3_nt: TGTGCCAGTAGTTCCCTGCCCGGCATGGGCACCGGGGAGCTGTTTTTT

cdr3_length: 16
v_call: TRBV5-6
clone_size: NA
j_call: TRBJ2-3
d_call: NA
cdr3_aa: CASSLLGGQITDTQYF
cdr3_nt: TGTGCCAGCAGCTTGTTAGGTGGGCAGATCACAGATACGCAGTATTTT

cdr3_length: 14
v_call: TRBV2
clone_size: NA
j_call: TRBJ1-5
d_call: NA
cdr3_aa: CASQGGTRDQPQHF
cdr3_nt: TGTGCCAGCCAAGGCGGGACCCGGGATCAGCCCCAGCATTTT

cdr3_length: 16
v_call: TRBV9
clone_size: NA
j_call: TRBJ2-3
d_call: TRBD2
cdr3_aa: CASSVSPGLASDTQYF
cdr3_nt: TGTGCCAGCAGCGTATCGCCGGGACTAGCGTCAGATACGCAGTATTTT

cdr3_length: 13
v_call: TRBV19
clone_size: NA
j_call: TRBJ2-2
d_call: NA
cdr3_aa: CASSFGRSGELFF
cdr3_nt: TGTGCCAGTAGCTTTGGAAGGTCCGGGGAGCTGTTTTTT

cdr3_length: 17
v_call: TRBV6-1
clone_size: NA
j_call: TRBJ2-4
d_call: TRBD1
cdr3_aa: CASSETGGGLAKNIQYF
cdr3_nt: TGTGCCAGCAGTGAAACAGGGGGCGGCCTGGCCAAAAACATTCAGTACTTC

cdr3_length: 14
v_call: TRBV9
clone_size: few
j_call: TRBJ2-2
d_call: NA
cdr3_aa: CASSVDWNTGELFF
cdr3_nt: TGTGCCAGCAGCGTAGACTGGAACACCGGGGAGCTGTTTTTT

cdr3_length: 16
v_call: TRBV7-9
clone_size: NA
j_call: TRBJ2-1
d_call: NA
cdr3_aa: CASSRTSEISYNEQFF
cdr3_nt: TGTGCCAGCAGCCGGACCTCCGAAATCTCCTACAATGAGCAGTTCTTC

cdr3_length: 15
v_call: TRBV19
clone_size: NA
j_call: TRBJ2-7
d_call: TRBD1
cdr3_aa: CASSNTGTGGYEQYF
cdr3_nt: TGTGCCAGTAGTAATACCGGGACAGGGGGCTACGAGCAGTACTTC

cdr3_length: 15
v_call: TRBV9
clone_size: NA
j_call: TRBJ2-4
d_call: TRBD2
cdr3_aa: CASSRPGGGKNIQYF
cdr3_nt: TGTGCCAGCAGCCGGCCGGGAGGGGGCAAAAACATTCAGTACTTC

cdr3_length: 14
v_call: TRBV27
clone_size: NA
j_call: TRBJ2-2
d_call: TRBD1
cdr3_aa: CASRRTGVTGELFF
cdr3_nt: TGTGCCAGCAGAAGGACAGGGGTAACCGGGGAGCTGTTTTTT

cdr3_length: 15
v_call: TRBV5-1
clone_size: NA
j_call: TRBJ2-5
d_call: NA
cdr3_aa: CASSLVTGSQETQYF
cdr3_nt: TGCGCCAGCAGCTTGGTTACGGGCAGCCAAGAGACCCAGTACTTC

cdr3_length: 12
v_call: TRBV6-6
clone_size: NA
j_call: TRBJ2-1
d_call: TRBD2
cdr3_aa: CASSYRGDEQFF
cdr3_nt: TGTGCCAGCAGTTACCGGGGGGATGAGCAGTTCTTC